The rows below give T cell receptor beta chains drawn from one sample of a study of blood T cell repertoires in COVID-19. Clones were sequenced by immunoSEQ multiplex PCR, and TCRdb holds only the in-frame ones, with some missing. The repertoire holds under 100,000 clones, with roughly four fifths as singletons. Sequencing was carried out using peripheral blood. The receptors here all came from a woman of 80 years or more with active or convalescent COVID-19. The CDR3 runs from the conserved cysteine through the conserved F or W. The D gene is left open where the match is weak. Clone size is stated in some rows and not others, as once, few, many or a class when expanded.

d_gene: NA; abundance: many; j_gene: TRBJ2-3; v_gene: TRBV7-3; CDR3aa: CASSLLPRTDTQYF; CDR3nt: TGTGCCAGCAGCTTACTACCCCGTACAGATACGCAGTATTTT
d_gene: TRBD1; abundance: NA; j_gene: TRBJ1-4; v_gene: TRBV20-1; CDR3aa: CSASYGRGRFGTNEKLFF; CDR3nt: TGCAGTGCTAGTTACGGCAGGGGGCGTTTTGGAACTAATGAAAAACTGTTTTTT
d_gene: TRBD1; abundance: NA; j_gene: TRBJ1-2; v_gene: TRBV7-9; CDR3aa: CASSSPGQGIANYGYTF; CDR3nt: TGTGCCAGCAGCTCACCGGGACAGGGGATCGCTAACTATGGCTACACCTTC
d_gene: NA; abundance: many; j_gene: TRBJ1-2; v_gene: TRBV5-1; CDR3aa: CASKTWLRVGYGYTF; CDR3nt: TGCGCCAGCAAAACTTGGCTCAGGGTGGGCTATGGCTACACCTTC
d_gene: TRBD1; abundance: NA; j_gene: TRBJ2-7; v_gene: TRBV5-1; CDR3aa: CASSLPFGQGLTYEQYF; CDR3nt: TGCGCCAGCAGCTTGCCTTTTGGACAGGGGTTGACCTACGAGCAGTACTTC
d_gene: NA; abundance: NA; j_gene: TRBJ1-5; v_gene: TRBV21-1; CDR3aa: CATLRSRDNQNSNQPQHF; CDR3nt: TGTGCCACTCTTCGAAGCAGGGACAACCAGAATAGCAATCAGCCCCAGCATTTT
d_gene: TRBD2; abundance: few; j_gene: TRBJ2-1; v_gene: TRBV5-1; CDR3aa: CASSLGLAVNHNEQFF; CDR3nt: TGCGCCAGCAGCTTGGGTCTAGCGGTGAATCACAATGAGCAGTTCTTC
d_gene: NA; abundance: NA; j_gene: TRBJ1-4; v_gene: TRBV4-1; CDR3aa: CASSQGRGGREKLFF; CDR3nt: TGCGCCAGCAGCCAAGGACGGGGGGGCAGAGAAAAACTGTTTTTT
d_gene: TRBD1; abundance: few; j_gene: TRBJ1-1; v_gene: TRBV6-5; CDR3aa: CASSWNRGSEAFF; CDR3nt: TGTGCCAGCAGTTGGAACAGGGGGAGTGAAGCTTTCTTT
d_gene: NA; abundance: NA; j_gene: TRBJ2-2; v_gene: TRBV7-8; CDR3aa: CASFLGADTGELFF; CDR3nt: TGTGCCAGCTTCCTGGGGGCGGACACCGGGGAGCTGTTTTTT
d_gene: TRBD1; abundance: NA; j_gene: TRBJ2-6; v_gene: TRBV6-2/TRBV6-3; CDR3aa: CASSYGTGLQF; CDR3nt: TGTGCCAGCAGTTACGGGACAGGCCTCCAGTTC
d_gene: NA; abundance: NA; j_gene: TRBJ2-3; v_gene: TRBV2; CDR3aa: CASSDFGGTIGTDTQYF; CDR3nt: TGTGCCAGCAGTGATTTCGGGGGAACCATCGGCACAGATACGCAGTATTTT
d_gene: TRBD1; abundance: NA; j_gene: TRBJ1-2; v_gene: TRBV24-1; CDR3aa: CATSDQDRDYTF; CDR3nt: TGTGCCACCAGTGATCAGGACAGGGACTACACCTTC
d_gene: TRBD1; abundance: few; j_gene: TRBJ1-6; v_gene: TRBV27; CDR3aa: CASSFGGQGWPLHF; CDR3nt: TGTGCCAGCAGTTTCGGGGGACAGGGATGGCCCCTCCACTTT
d_gene: TRBD2; abundance: NA; j_gene: TRBJ2-5; v_gene: TRBV18; CDR3aa: CASSPLLAEEETQYF; CDR3nt: TGTGCCAGCTCACCACTTCTAGCGGAGGAAGAGACCCAGTACTTC
d_gene: NA; abundance: NA; j_gene: TRBJ2-5; v_gene: TRBV2; CDR3aa: CASCGETQYF; CDR3nt: TGTGCCAGCTGCGGTGAGACCCAGTACTTC
d_gene: TRBD1; abundance: NA; j_gene: TRBJ1-3; v_gene: TRBV9; CDR3aa: CASSVGTGPGNTIYF; CDR3nt: TGTGCCAGCAGCGTAGGGACAGGGCCTGGAAACACCATATATTTT
d_gene: NA; abundance: NA; j_gene: TRBJ2-1; v_gene: TRBV6-5; CDR3aa: CASSSGGGAVYEQFF; CDR3nt: TGTGCCAGCAGCTCGGGTGGGGGGGCGGTGTATGAGCAGTTCTTC
d_gene: TRBD1; abundance: once; j_gene: TRBJ2-3; v_gene: TRBV11-3; CDR3aa: CASSFRTGRACTDTQYF; CDR3nt: TGTGCCAGCAGCTTTAGGACAGGACGGGCCTGCACAGATACGCAGTATTTT
d_gene: TRBD1; abundance: few; j_gene: TRBJ1-6; v_gene: TRBV10-3; CDR3aa: CAISGTRGQGNSPLHF; CDR3nt: TGTGCCATCAGTGGGACCCGGGGACAGGGGAATTCACCCCTCCACTTT
d_gene: NA; abundance: NA; j_gene: TRBJ1-3; v_gene: TRBV6-2/TRBV6-3; CDR3aa: CASSSRQFSGNTIYF; CDR3nt: TGTGCCAGCAGTTCCCGACAGTTCTCTGGAAACACCATATATTTT
d_gene: NA; abundance: once; j_gene: TRBJ1-3; v_gene: TRBV5-5; CDR3aa: CASSFSTASTGNTIYF; CDR3nt: TGTGCCAGCAGCTTTTCTACAGCCTCTACTGGAAACACCATATATTTT
d_gene: TRBD1; abundance: few; j_gene: TRBJ1-2; v_gene: TRBV5-1; CDR3aa: CASSLETGGADGYTF; CDR3nt: TGCGCCAGCAGCTTGGAGACAGGGGGCGCGGATGGCTACACCTTC
d_gene: NA; abundance: NA; j_gene: TRBJ1-2; v_gene: TRBV12-3/TRBV12-4; CDR3aa: CASSYGIYGYTF; CDR3nt: TGTGCCAGCAGTTACGGGATCTATGGCTACACCTTC
d_gene: TRBD1; abundance: once; j_gene: TRBJ1-5; v_gene: TRBV4-3; CDR3aa: CASSQHPGQLNQPQHF; CDR3nt: TGCGCCAGCAGCCAACACCCGGGACAGTTGAATCAGCCCCAGCATTTT
d_gene: NA; abundance: NA; j_gene: TRBJ1-5; v_gene: TRBV6-6; CDR3aa: CATLASRNQPQHF; CDR3nt: TGTGCCACCTTGGCATCCCGCAATCAGCCCCAGCATTTT
d_gene: NA; abundance: medium-sized; j_gene: TRBJ2-1; v_gene: TRBV7-3; CDR3aa: CASSFLGGASNEQFF; CDR3nt: TGTGCCAGCAGCTTCTTAGGGGGGGCCTCCAATGAGCAGTTCTTC
d_gene: TRBD1; abundance: NA; j_gene: TRBJ1-3; v_gene: TRBV10-3; CDR3aa: CATSGTGGRYGSGNTIYF; CDR3nt: TGTGCCACCTCCGGGACAGGGGGCCGATACGGCTCTGGAAACACCATATATTTT
d_gene: TRBD2; abundance: NA; j_gene: TRBJ2-7; v_gene: TRBV7-9; CDR3aa: CASSLTSGGAGEQYF; CDR3nt: TGTGCCAGCAGCTTAACCAGCGGGGGGGCGGGCGAGCAGTACTTC
d_gene: NA; abundance: NA; j_gene: TRBJ1-2; v_gene: TRBV5-1; CDR3aa: CASSSRDNYGYTF; CDR3nt: TGCGCCAGCAGCTCCCGGGATAACTATGGCTACACCTTC
d_gene: NA; abundance: NA; j_gene: TRBJ1-5; v_gene: TRBV6-2/TRBV6-3; CDR3aa: CASSLDRPNQPQHF; CDR3nt: TGTGCCAGCAGTTTAGACAGGCCAAATCAGCCCCAGCATTTT
d_gene: NA; abundance: NA; j_gene: TRBJ2-6; v_gene: TRBV5-6; CDR3aa: CASSPRPSGANVLTF; CDR3nt: TGTGCCAGCTCCCCTCGTCCCTCTGGGGCCAACGTCCTGACTTTC